Presented here are 4 T cell receptor beta chains from one specimen sequenced in a study of blood T cell repertoires in COVID-19. Clones were read by immunoSEQ multiplex PCR, and TCRdb kept only the in-frame ones, dropping some. The data show over 85,000 clones, around four fifths seen once. The sample consisted of peripheral blood. The source of these receptors is a man aged 45-65 years with acute or convalescent COVID-19.

The CDR3 bases are TGTGCCACCAGTGACCATATGACAGGGGGCACAGATACGCAGTATTTT. It is translated as CATSDHMTGGTDTQYF. The chain carries TRBV24-1 and TRBJ2-3; 8 nucleotides agree with TRBD1. Germline values: CDR1 KGHDR, CDR2 SFDVKD. V dropped 4 bases and J dropped 1; count of bases not matched to a gene: 6. The CDR3 is 16 residues long.

This chain joins TRBV28 and TRBJ2-4, with D unresolved. The CDR3 is made up of 15 amino acids. V was trimmed by 3 bases and J by 4 bases, leaving 13 bases between them. Germline CDR1 reads MDHEN; CDR2 reads SYDVKM. The CDR3 nucleotides read TGTGCCAGCAGTTTCCCTGCGACGGGTAAAAACATTCAGTACTTC. Its protein product is CASSFPATGKNIQYF.

The chain joins TRBV19 to TRBJ2-7; a possible D gene is TRBD1 (6 bases). Per the germline V gene, CDR1 is LNHDA and CDR2 is SQIVND (reference sequence). Between the trimmed V and J ends, which lost 1 base and 7 bases, there was a span of 14 bases. The CDR3 runs 14 residues. Written as DNA, the CDR3 is TGTGCCAGTAGTATAGTGAACAGGGCAGAGGAGCAGTACTTC. Translation gives CASSIVNRAEEQYF.

The chain uses TRBV6-5 and TRBJ1-3; 11 bases line up with TRBD1. CDR1 and CDR2 from the germline V gene are MNHEY and SVGAGI. The CDR3 runs 14 residues. The junction had 3 bases not matched to a gene; V was cut back by 4 bases and J by 7 bases. The CDR3, as DNA: TGTGCCAGCAGTTCTGGACAGGGGGCGAACACCATATATTTT. Amino acid sequence: CASSSGQGANTIYF.